A selection of T cell receptor beta chains follows, all from one sample in a study of spatial heterogeneity in lung cancer. TCRdb processed the 5' RACE reads anew with MiXCR; each CDR3 protein has one entry. The sample includes roughly 80,000 distinct CDR3 sequences, 7.5% to 9.5% of them seen just once. The sample was PBMCs, taken at surgery. The receptors shown here come from a male donor with early-stage non-small cell lung cancer. Each CDR3 is given with its conserved first and last residue. D genes are given only for firm matches. Not all rows give a size; the values are once, few, many and, for expanded clones, a class.

J gene	clone size	V gene	D gene	CDR3 protein	CDR3 DNA
TRBJ2-7	many	TRBV14	NA	CASSQTMPLEQQYF	TGTGCCAGCAGCCAGACTATGCCTTTGGAGCAGCAGTACTTC
TRBJ1-5	many	TRBV4-1	NA	CASSQEWDQPQHF	TGCGCCAGCAGCCAAGAATGGGATCAGCCCCAGCATTTT
TRBJ2-1	few	TRBV24-1	NA	CATSDRGQGQAGEQFF	TGTGCCACCAGTGATCGGGGGCAGGGGCAGGCGGGCGAGCAGTTCTTC
TRBJ2-3	NA	TRBV29-1	NA	CSVAPPSDTQYF	TGCAGCGTTGCCCCTCCGTCGGATACGCAGTATTTT
TRBJ2-7	NA	TRBV12-3/TRBV12-4	NA	CASSLSSSYEQYF	TGTGCCAGCAGTTTAAGTAGCTCCTACGAGCAGTACTTC
TRBJ1-3	many	TRBV2	NA	CASSPVTAFSGNTIYF	TGTGCCAGCAGCCCCGTGACAGCCTTCTCTGGAAACACCATATATTTT
TRBJ1-1	few	TRBV29-1	NA	CSADTGKAFF	TGCAGCGCCGACACAGGGAAAGCTTTCTTT
TRBJ2-7	NA	TRBV10-3	NA	CATADSYEQYF	TGTGCCACCGCGGACAGTTACGAGCAGTACTTC
TRBJ1-2	many	TRBV7-2	NA	CASSLRQGIGYGYTF	TGTGCCAGCAGCTTAAGGCAGGGGATTGGTTATGGCTACACCTTC
TRBJ2-7	many	TRBV18	TRBD1	CASSPKQGQEQYF	TGTGCCAGCTCACCCAAACAGGGGCAGGAGCAGTACTTC
TRBJ2-6	many	TRBV2	NA	CASSVGSQRSGANVLTF	TGTGCCAGCAGTGTGGGGTCCCAGCGATCTGGGGCCAACGTCCTGACTTTC
TRBJ2-3	few	TRBV6-5	TRBD2	CASSSRWEGTDTQYF	TGTGCCAGCAGTTCTCGCTGGGAGGGAACAGATACGCAGTATTTT
TRBJ2-6	few	TRBV6-1	NA	CASTPTWAGPSGANVLTF	TGTGCCAGCACCCCGACCTGGGCAGGGCCCTCTGGGGCCAACGTCCTGACTTTC
TRBJ2-1	many	TRBV20-1	NA	CSARPLESSYNEQFF	TGCAGTGCTAGACCTCTAGAGAGCTCCTACAATGAGCAGTTCTTC
TRBJ2-1	many	TRBV6-2/TRBV6-3	TRBD2	CASSYSSGTPGEQFF	TGTGCCAGCAGTTACTCTAGCGGGACCCCGGGTGAGCAGTTCTTC
TRBJ2-5	many	TRBV29-1	TRBD2	CSVETSGETQYF	TGCAGCGTCGAAACTAGCGGGGAGACCCAGTACTTC
TRBJ2-2	NA	TRBV7-9	TRBD1	CASSQSQQGTGELFF	TGTGCCAGCAGCCAATCCCAACAGGGGACCGGGGAGCTGTTTTTT
TRBJ2-1	many	TRBV6-2/TRBV6-3	NA	CASSYSSRLSYNEQFF	TGTGCCAGCAGTTACTCGAGCAGGCTTTCTTACAATGAGCAGTTCTTC
TRBJ2-1	medium-sized	TRBV7-9	NA	CASGDPGTLNEQFF	TGTGCCAGCGGCGATCCGGGGACTTTGAATGAGCAGTTCTTC
TRBJ2-5	NA	TRBV20-1	NA	CSARLAVKETQYF	TGCAGTGCTAGATTAGCGGTCAAAGAGACCCAGTACTTC
TRBJ2-3	many	TRBV11-2	NA	CASSLFPGGGRDTQYF	TGTGCCAGCAGCTTATTCCCCGGTGGGGGCAGAGATACGCAGTATTTT
TRBJ1-2	many	TRBV7-2	NA	CASSHEAGGYTF	TGTGCCAGCAGCCACGAGGCCGGTGGCTACACCTTC
TRBJ2-6	NA	TRBV3-1	NA	CASSQGISGANVLTF	TGTGCCAGCAGCCAAGGAATATCTGGGGCCAACGTCCTGACTTTC
TRBJ2-5	many	TRBV2	NA	CASSEQETQYF	TGTGCCAGCAGTGAACAAGAGACCCAGTACTTC
TRBJ1-5	many	TRBV7-2	TRBD1	CASTKGGGQEYQPQHF	TGTGCCAGCACAAAGGGAGGGGGACAGGAATATCAGCCCCAGCATTTT
TRBJ1-1	many	TRBV2	NA	CASNKQVPMNTEAFF	TGTGCCAGCAATAAACAGGTCCCCATGAACACTGAAGCTTTCTTT
TRBJ1-1	few	TRBV20-1	NA	CSAREGRRIEAFF	TGCAGTGCTAGAGAAGGACGGCGTATTGAAGCTTTCTTT